This paragraph covers one TCR beta chain sequence. The junction departs from the called germline gene at one end, perhaps through a read error. Profiling relied on immunoSEQ multiplex PCR, and the TCRdb table lists in-frame clones only, not all of them. Here the sample spans 160,000 or so clones, around four fifths being singletons. These data originate in a study of blood T cell repertoires in COVID-19. At the level of the study: From T cells, B-cell-depleted T cells, or PBMCs came the material, which was cDNA or gDNA.

The study recruited people aged about 18 to 89 years across roughly 23 US areas. In assigning cohorts, the study relied on participant-reported clinical history. Cohort 3 recovered donors had two negative PCRs, clearance, or symptom resolution. Germline-derived CDR1 and CDR2 are SGDLS and YYNGEE. The CDR3 has 13 residues. This chain connects TRBV9 to TRBJ2-3; no clear D. Material: PBMCs or T cells enriched from blood (not recorded which). This clonotype was obtained from a woman aged 45-65 years who had recovered from COVID-19. The DNA of the CDR3 is TGTGCCAGCAGCGTAGTTCCCACAGCTACGCAGTATTTT. Translation: CASSVVPTATQYF. The whole variable domain, filled in from reference TRBV9 and TRBJ2-3, reads DSGVTQTPKHLITATGQRVTLRCSPRSGDLSVYWYQQSLDQGLQFLIQYYNGEERAKGNILERFSAQQFPDLHSELNLSSLELGDSALYFCASSVVPTATQYFGPGTRLTVL.